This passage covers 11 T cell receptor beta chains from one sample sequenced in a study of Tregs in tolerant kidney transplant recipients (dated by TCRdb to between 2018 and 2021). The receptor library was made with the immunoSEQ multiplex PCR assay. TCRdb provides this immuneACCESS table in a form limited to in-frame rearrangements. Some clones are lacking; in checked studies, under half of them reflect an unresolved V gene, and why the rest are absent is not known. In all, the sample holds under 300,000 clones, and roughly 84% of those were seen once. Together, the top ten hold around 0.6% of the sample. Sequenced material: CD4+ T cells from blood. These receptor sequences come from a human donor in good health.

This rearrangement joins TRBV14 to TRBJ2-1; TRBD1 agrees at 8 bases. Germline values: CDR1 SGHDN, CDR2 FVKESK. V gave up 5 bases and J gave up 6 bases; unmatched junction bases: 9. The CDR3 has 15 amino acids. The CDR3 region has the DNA TGTGCCAGCAGCTATCTGACCGGGACAGGCAATGAGCAGTTCTTC. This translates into CASSYLTGTGNEQFF. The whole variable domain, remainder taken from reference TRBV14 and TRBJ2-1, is EAGVTQFPSHSVIEKGQTVTLRCDPISGHDNLYWYRRVMGKEIKFLLHFVKESKQDESGMPNNRFLAERTGGTYSTLKVQPAELEDSGVYFCASSYLTGTGNEQFFGPGTRLTVL.

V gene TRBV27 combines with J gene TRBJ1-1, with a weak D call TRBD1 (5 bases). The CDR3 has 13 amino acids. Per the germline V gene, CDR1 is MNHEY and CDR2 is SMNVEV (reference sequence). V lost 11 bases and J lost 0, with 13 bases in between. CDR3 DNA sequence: TGTGCCGGCGAAGGGGTTGTGAACACTGAAGCTTTCTTT. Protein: CAGEGVVNTEAFF.

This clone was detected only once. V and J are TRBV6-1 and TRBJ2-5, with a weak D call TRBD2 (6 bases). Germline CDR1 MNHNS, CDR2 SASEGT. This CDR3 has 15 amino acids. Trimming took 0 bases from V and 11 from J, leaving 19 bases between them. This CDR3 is CASSEAGTSGGEQYF. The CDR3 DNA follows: TGTGCCAGCAGTGAAGCGGGGACGAGCGGAGGGGAGCAGTACTTC.

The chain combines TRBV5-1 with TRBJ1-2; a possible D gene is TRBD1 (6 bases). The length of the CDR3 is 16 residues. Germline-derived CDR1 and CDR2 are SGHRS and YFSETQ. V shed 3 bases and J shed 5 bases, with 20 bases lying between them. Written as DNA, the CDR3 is TGCGCCAGCAGCTCGGGCCCCCGGGGGGGCCAATATGGCTACACCTTC. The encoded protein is CASSSGPRGGQYGYTF.

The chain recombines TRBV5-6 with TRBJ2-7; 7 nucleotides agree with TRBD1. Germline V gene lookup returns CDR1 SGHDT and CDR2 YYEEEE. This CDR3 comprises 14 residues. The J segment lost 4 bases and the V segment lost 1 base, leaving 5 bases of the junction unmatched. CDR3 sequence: CASSLTGVVYEQYF. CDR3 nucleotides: TGTGCCAGCAGCTTGACAGGGGTCGTTTACGAGCAGTACTTC.

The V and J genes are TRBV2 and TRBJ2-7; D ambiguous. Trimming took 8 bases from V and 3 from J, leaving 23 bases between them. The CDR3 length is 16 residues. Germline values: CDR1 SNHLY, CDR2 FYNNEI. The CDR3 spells CASVPGIGKVSYEQYF. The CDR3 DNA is TGTGCCAGCGTCCCTGGGATAGGGAAGGTTAGCTACGAGCAGTACTTC.

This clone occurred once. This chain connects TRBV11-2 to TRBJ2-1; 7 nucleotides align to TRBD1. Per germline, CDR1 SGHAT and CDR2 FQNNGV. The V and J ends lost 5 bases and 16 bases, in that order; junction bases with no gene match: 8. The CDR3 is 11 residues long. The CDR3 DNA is TGTGCCAGCAGCCTTAGGGACAGAAGATTCTTC. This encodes CASSLRDRRFF.

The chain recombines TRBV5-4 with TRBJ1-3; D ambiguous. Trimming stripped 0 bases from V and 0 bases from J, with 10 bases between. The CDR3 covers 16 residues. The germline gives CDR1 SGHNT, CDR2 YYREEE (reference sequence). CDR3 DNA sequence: TGTGCCAGCAGCTTGGGAAGGCCACCCTCTGGAAACACCATATATTTT. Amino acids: CASSLGRPPSGNTIYF.

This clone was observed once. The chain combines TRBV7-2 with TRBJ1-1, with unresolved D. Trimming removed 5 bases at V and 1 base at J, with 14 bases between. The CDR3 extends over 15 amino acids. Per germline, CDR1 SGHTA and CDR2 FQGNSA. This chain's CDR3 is CASSLLQTRNTEAFF. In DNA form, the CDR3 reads TGTGCCAGCAGCCTCCTTCAGACTCGGAACACTGAAGCTTTCTTT.

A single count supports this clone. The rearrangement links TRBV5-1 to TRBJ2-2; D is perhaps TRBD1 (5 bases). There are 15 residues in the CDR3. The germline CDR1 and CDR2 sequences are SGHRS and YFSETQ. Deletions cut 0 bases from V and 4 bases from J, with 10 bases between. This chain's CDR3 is CASSLGQIFTGELFF. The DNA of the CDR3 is TGCGCCAGCAGCTTGGGACAGATTTTCACCGGGGAGCTGTTTTTT.

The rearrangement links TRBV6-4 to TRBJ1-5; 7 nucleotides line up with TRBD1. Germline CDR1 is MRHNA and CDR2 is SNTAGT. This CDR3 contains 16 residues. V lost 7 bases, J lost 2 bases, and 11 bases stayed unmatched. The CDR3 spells CASTGRGRGRNQPQHF. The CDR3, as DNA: TGTGCCAGCACTGGCCGGGGGAGGGGGCGCAATCAGCCCCAGCATTTT.